This T cell receptor (beta chain) was identified during a study of cytomegalovirus exposure and HLA in healthy donors. Study details: There were 90 million to 130 million unique TCR beta sequences, drawn from about 190 million T cells, in an earlier analysis. Overall study results and limits: Among donors in an Asian-associated ancestry cluster, a later analysis reportedly found fewer N-insertions than the approximately 700-donor mean. Later analysis suggested links between common viral pathogens and several top significant clusters.

Both 60 Vbeta primers and 13 Jbeta primers went into the PCR. TCRdb keeps only in-frame clones here, not all; method: immunoSEQ multiplex PCR. This sample carries 150,000 or so clones, 65% to 70% of them seen once, and the ten largest clones take 8.5% to 12%. Worth noting for this clone: Its specificity is unknown.

This CDR3 is built from 15 residues. Germline CDR1 is LGHNT and CDR2 is FRNRAP. V shed 0 bases and J shed 9 bases, with 15 bases lying between them. The rearrangement links TRBV12-5 to TRBJ2-1; D call uncertain. Sequenced material: PBMCs. The sequence derives from a man aged 30 to 45 in good health and CMV-seropositive. The CDR3 spells CASGLVQQPRSEQFF. For the CDR3, the DNA is TGTGCTAGTGGTTTGGTACAGCAACCCCGGTCTGAGCAGTTCTTC.